The T cell receptor (beta chain) under discussion was sequenced for a study of radiation and T cells in renal cell carcinoma (dated by TCRdb to about 2020). For the wider study: The samples were drawn from a clinical trial, where primary renal cell carcinomas were treated with 15 Gy of stereotactic body radiation therapy and then removed by nephrectomy 4 weeks afterward. A total of 4 million to 5 million unique CDR3 nucleotide sequences, encoding 2.5 million to 3 million unique CDR3 amino acid sequences, were found across all 50 or so samples. In total, more than 50 samples underwent TCR beta sequencing: 25 or so tumors plus 27 peripheral blood samples.

Following the manufacturer's recommendations, the immunoSEQ kit was used to generate TCR beta libraries from genomic DNA. To prepare libraries, a first multiplex PCR with proprietary primers was run, followed by a second PCR that added unique barcodes, and a bead cleanup was done after each round. Each sample batch included a kit-provided positive control reaction and a negative control reaction. The final libraries underwent checking on an Agilent 4200 TapeStation D1000 ScreenTape, volumetric pooling, and quantification by qPCR. Sequencing was performed on an Illumina NextSeq500 with a MidOutput 150-cycle cartridge, and 156 Read1 and 15 Index1 cycles were run with kit custom primers. The pooled library was loaded at around 1.1 pM with a roughly 20% PhiX control spike-in. As for how the authors treated the data: The vendor-processed data were analyzed in R, and a clonotype was defined as all T cells that share the same CDR3 nucleotide sequence. For clone abundance analyses, frequencies were normalized to the 10,000 most abundant clones per sample. Public T cell clones, averaging fewer than five per sample, were removed before analysis. A difference in abundance of at least 32-fold between compartments was used to define tumor-enriched and baseline blood-enriched clonotypes. A beta-binomial differential abundance model was used to identify clonotypes that were expanded or contracted between blood time points. The Baroni-Urbani and Buser coefficient was used to measure tumor-blood repertoire similarity, and groups were compared with two-tailed Wilcoxon tests in R. Drawn from immuneACCESS, this table holds only the in-frame rearrangements with V and J called that TCRdb kept. Clones are partly lost; checked studies trace under half to an unresolved V gene and leave the rest unexplained. For V, J and clone size, that table is used; D and trimming come from the DNA. Here the sample has 130,000 to 150,000 clones; 88% occur a single time. The ten top clones hold 3.5% to 5% of the sample.

CDR1 is given as MNHEY and CDR2 as SVGAGI, both from the germline V gene. Counted from cysteine to phenylalanine, this CDR3 has 12 amino acids. Here the CDR3 DNA is all that survives: 36 bases in frame from base 1. V drops 6 bases and J drops 2 bases, leaving 5 bases in between. As to this clone: Its antigen remains undetermined. There are no base qualities to consult, and no much larger clone falls within one base.

The sample's time point label is to be understood as: baseline pretreatment blood. This specimen's treatment or condition label, interpreted: 15 Gy SBRT to primary tumor, nephrectomy 4 weeks later. To track tumor-enriched clonotypes, serial peripheral blood was sampled from radiation-treated patients at baseline and at 2 weeks and 4 weeks after SBRT. All patients had renal cell carcinoma with clear cell pathology. Genomic DNA for TCR sequencing was prepared using the QIAamp DNA Blood Mini Kit (Qiagen). The analyses included just those samples that passed every quality control check. General study outcomes and caveats: An increase in top tumor clonotypes in blood was observed from baseline to 2 weeks post-radiation, followed by contraction by 4 weeks, which was taken to suggest transient expansion of tumor-resident clones. The single-armed trial design could not address effects of radiation dose or scheduling on the TCR repertoire. Dynamics of the blood repertoire were not tracked past 4 weeks after treatment. No pretreatment tumor biopsies were available, so the baseline intratumoral presence of clonotypes could not be determined.

The sequence links TRBV6-5 to TRBJ1-3; no confident D gene assignment can be made. This specimen consisted of blood, obtained from a patient whose treatment included radiotherapy and nephrectomy. The TCR originated in a woman between 70 and 85 years old with renal cell carcinoma. CDR3 loop: CASRGPGNTIYF. The DNA is as follows: TGTGCCAGCAGGGGCCCTGGAAACACCATATATTTT.